The 29 T cell receptor beta chains listed next were all sequenced from one sample in a study of blood T cell repertoires in COVID-19. Only in-frame clones appear in the TCRdb table, and some are missing; sequencing was by immunoSEQ multiplex PCR. This table holds under 70,000 clones, around nine tenths found once. Sequencing was performed on peripheral blood. The receptors originated from a man aged 45 to 65 with acute or convalescent COVID-19.

The V call is TRBV5-6, the J call TRBJ2-7; D is uncertain. Per the germline V gene, CDR1 is SGHDT and CDR2 is YYEEEE. Trimming took off 3 bases at V and 7 bases at J, with 17 bases between the two ends. CDR3 length: 14 amino acids. CDR3 protein: CASSYQSLHGEQYF. The CDR3 nucleotides are TGTGCCAGCAGCTATCAGTCACTACATGGTGAGCAGTACTTC.

The rearrangement joins TRBV6-5 to TRBJ1-5; 12 nucleotides align to TRBD1. J was trimmed by 7 bases and V by 7 bases; bases with no gene match: 8. Germline values: CDR1 MNHEY, CDR2 SVGAGI. This CDR3 spans 15 amino acids. The CDR3 protein is CASNPGQGARQPQHF. The CDR3 DNA is TGTGCCAGCAACCCGGGACAGGGGGCGAGACAGCCCCAGCATTTT.

This chain connects TRBV19 to TRBJ1-5; 9 positions agree with TRBD1. J lost 9 bases, V lost 6 bases, and 9 bases had no gene match. CDR3 length: 14 residues. CDR1 LNHDA and CDR2 SQIVND come from the germline V gene (reference sequence). The CDR3 is CASRGDRVMGPQHF. The DNA of the CDR3 is TGTGCCAGTAGGGGGGACAGGGTGATGGGGCCCCAGCATTTT.

This rearrangement joins TRBV7-9 to TRBJ1-5; possible D gene TRBD1, 6 bases. The CDR3 loop spans 17 amino acids. V was cut by 0 bases and J by 0 bases, with 12 bases left in between. From germline, CDR1 is SEHNR and CDR2 FQNEAQ (reference sequence). The CDR3 DNA reads TGTGCCAGCAGCTTAGCGTCCAGGGGAAATAGCAATCAGCCCCAGCATTTT. This translates into CASSLASRGNSNQPQHF. Combining the CDR3 with reference TRBV7-9 and TRBJ1-5 gives the whole variable domain DTGVSQNPRHKITKRGQNVTFRCDPISEHNRLYWYRQTLGQGPEFLTYFQNEAQLEKSRLLSDRFSAERPKGSFSTLEIQRTEQGDSAMYLCASSLASRGNSNQPQHFGDGTRLSIL.

V gene TRBV6-1 combines with J gene TRBJ2-1; 10 nucleotides align to TRBD2. J was trimmed by 6 bases and V by 4 bases; bases with no gene match: 15. The CDR3 is made up of 18 amino acids. CDR1 is MNHNS, CDR2 SASEGT, per germline. CDR3 protein: CASSVGQGGLAVVNEQFF. The CDR3 DNA is TGTGCCAGCAGTGTAGGACAGGGCGGACTAGCGGTGGTCAATGAGCAGTTCTTC.

This chain uses TRBV5-8 with TRBJ1-5, with TRBD1 matching 8 bases. CDR3 length: 16 amino acids. With 4 bases clipped from V and 0 bases from J, the junction kept 6 bases outside the gene matches. CDR1 and CDR2 from the germline V gene are SGHTS and YDEGEE. The CDR3 nucleotides read TGTGCCAGCAGCACCGGGACAGGACTTAGCAATCAGCCCCAGCATTTT. Encoded protein: CASSTGTGLSNQPQHF.

J is TRBJ2-3 and V is TRBV3-1 (or the pseudogene TRBV3-2); 11 bases fit TRBD1. Germline loops: CDR1 LGHDT, CDR2 YNNKEL (reference sequence). The CDR3 covers 17 residues. Trimming removed 4 bases from V and 5 bases from J; junction bases left unmatched: 11. The DNA for the CDR3 is TGTGCCAGCAGCCGCCTGAGAGGGGACAGGGGGAAAGATACGCAGTATTTT. Residues: CASSRLRGDRGKDTQYF.

Here the CDR3 DNA reads TGTGCCAGCAGATCCGCCGCAGCGAACACCGGGGAGCTGTTTTTT. It yields the protein CASRSAAANTGELFF. V is TRBV7-8 and J is TRBJ2-2; no clear D. CDR1 and CDR2 from the germline V gene are SGHVS and FQNEAQ. CDR3 length: 15 amino acids. The ends were cut back, 6 bases at V and 0 bases at J, with 11 bases in the middle.

In its sample, this clone was seen a few times. The chain carries TRBV18 and TRBJ2-7, with 8 positions matching TRBD1. Germline V gene sequence: CDR1 KGHSH, CDR2 LQKENI. The CDR3 contains 14 residues. V shed 3 bases, J shed 7 bases, and the junction held 8 bases outside the gene matches. CDR3 in amino acids: CASSPQGASDEQYF. The DNA of the CDR3 is TGTGCCAGCTCACCCCAGGGGGCATCGGATGAGCAGTACTTC.

This chain uses TRBV6-5 with TRBJ1-2; the D gene is possibly TRBD1 (6 bases). V dropped 7 bases and J dropped 7 bases, with 13 bases sitting between them. This CDR3 region has 12 residues. The germline V gene has CDR1 MNHEY and CDR2 SVGAGI. The DNA for the CDR3 is TGTGCCAGCACTAACAGGGAGGGTGGCTACACCTTC. Translating gives CASTNREGGYTF.

Only one count was recorded for this clone. The rearrangement links TRBV4-1 to TRBJ2-7; D remains ambiguous. The CDR3 spans 15 residues. Trimming removed 1 base from V and 0 bases from J, with 10 bases in between. The V gene's germline CDR1 is MGHRA and CDR2 YSYEKL. CDR3 coding DNA: TGCGCCAGCAGCCAAGCTTTCGGTTACTCCTACGAGCAGTACTTC. This translates into CASSQAFGYSYEQYF.

The rearrangement links TRBV6-5 to TRBJ1-1, with D maybe TRBD1 (6 bases). The CDR3 has 13 residues. The germline V gene has CDR1 MNHEY and CDR2 SVGAGI. The V end was cut by 8 bases, the J end by 3 bases, with 13 bases between. The CDR3 reads CASGQQGYTEAFF. CDR3 DNA: TGTGCCAGCGGACAACAGGGATACACTGAAGCTTTCTTT.

The CDR3 coding sequence is TGTGCCACTGGGGGGGACCAGAGGAGCTACACCTTC. Translation gives CATGGDQRSYTF. The chain carries TRBV7-9 and TRBJ1-2, with TRBD1 as a possible D gene (5 bases). The germline V gene encodes CDR1 SEHNR and CDR2 FQNEAQ (reference sequence). The CDR3 has 12 residues. The V end was cut by 10 bases, the J end by 9 bases, with 18 bases between.

V usage is TRBV5-8 and J usage is TRBJ2-7; the D gene is possibly TRBD2 (6 bases). The CDR3 consists of 14 residues. V dropped 4 bases and J dropped 7 bases, with 18 bases sitting between them. Germline V gene sequence: CDR1 SGHTS, CDR2 YDEGEE. The CDR3 DNA is TGTGCCAGCAGCGCGGGACTCTTGCCCGGGGAGCAGTACTTC. Protein: CASSAGLLPGEQYF.

V is TRBV9 and J is TRBJ2-6, with TRBD2 matching 8 bases. Per the germline V gene, CDR1 is SGDLS and CDR2 is YYNGEE. The CDR3 sequence is 18 residues long. V lost 4 bases and J lost 1; bases outside the gene matches: 10. DNA for the CDR3: TGTGCCAGCAGCCCAGGGTCGGGGGGGCCTTCTGGGGCCAACGTCCTGACTTTC. This codes for CASSPGSGGPSGANVLTF. The full variable domain, in which reference TRBV9 and TRBJ2-6 provide the parts outside the CDR3, is DSGVTQTPKHLITATGQRVTLRCSPRSGDLSVYWYQQSLDQGLQFLIQYYNGEERAKGNILERFSAQQFPDLHSELNLSSLELGDSALYFCASSPGSGGPSGANVLTFGAGSRLTVL.

This clone was counted between two and nine times. The chain employs TRBV4-1 and TRBJ1-5; the D is unclear. The CDR3 runs 13 residues. Germline V gene lookup returns CDR1 MGHRA and CDR2 YSYEKL. V was shortened by 11 bases and J by 3 bases, with 14 bases between the two germline ends. The CDR3 sequence is CASGERINQPQHF. CDR3 sequence (DNA): TGCGCCTCCGGGGAGAGAATCAATCAGCCCCAGCATTTT.

The rearrangement links TRBV28 to TRBJ1-4; 8 nucleotides align to TRBD1. CDR3 length: 15 amino acids. Germline V gene lookup returns CDR1 MDHEN and CDR2 SYDVKM. The V segment lost 5 bases and the J segment 4 bases; nucleotides outside the gene matches: 6. CDR3 DNA: TGTGCCAGCAGTCTGGCCACAGGGGGTAATGAAAAACTGTTTTTT. Residues: CASSLATGGNEKLFF.

The rearrangement uses TRBV9 and TRBJ1-2; TRBD1 aligns across 7 bases. Germline trimming cut 4 bases from V and 5 bases from J; bases unmatched to any gene: 8. This CDR3 region has 14 residues. Germline loops: CDR1 SGDLS, CDR2 YYNGEE. The CDR3 DNA reads as TGTGCCAGCAGCAGACAGACAGGGCCTTATGGCTACACCTTC. It translates to CASSRQTGPYGYTF.

The chain recombines TRBV11-1 with TRBJ1-1, with D unclear. Trimming stripped 1 base from V and 2 bases from J, with 11 bases between. The CDR3 is 15 residues long. Germline V CDR1 and CDR2: SGHAT, FQDESV (reference sequence). This chain's CDR3 is CASSLETRRNTEAFF. CDR3 sequence (DNA): TGTGCCAGCAGCTTAGAGACTAGGAGAAACACTGAAGCTTTCTTT.

The chain employs TRBV19 and TRBJ1-2, with 9 bases matching TRBD1. Losses at the gene ends were 2 bases for V and 3 bases for J; bases not matched to a gene: 7. This CDR3 has 16 amino acids. Germline CDR1 and CDR2: LNHDA and SQIVND (reference sequence). The CDR3 loop is CASSIWDRALYYGYTF. The CDR3 DNA reads as TGTGCCAGTAGTATATGGGACAGGGCGCTCTACTATGGCTACACCTTC.

The chain uses TRBV28 and TRBJ1-5; no clear D gene. The CDR3 runs 15 residues. Between the trimmed V and J ends, which lost 5 bases and 0 bases, there was a span of 11 bases. The germline CDR1 and CDR2 sequences are MDHEN and SYDVKM. The CDR3 protein is CASSRPRNSNQPQHF. The CDR3 DNA is TGTGCCAGCAGTCGACCTAGAAATAGCAATCAGCCCCAGCATTTT.

The CDR3 DNA follows: TGTGCCAGCAGCGTAGAGGGGGGGCCTGGAAACACCATATATTTT. Translated: CASSVEGGPGNTIYF. The gene calls are TRBV9 and TRBJ1-3; tentatively, D is TRBD1 (6 bases). Germline V lookup: CDR1 SGDLS, CDR2 YYNGEE. With 0 bases removed from V and 2 bases from J, the gap between germline ends came to 9 bases. The CDR3 loop spans 15 amino acids.

The rearrangement uses TRBV11-3 and TRBJ2-6; tentative D call: TRBD2 (5 bases). Germline CDR1 reads SGHNT; CDR2 reads YENEEA. Between the trimmed V and J ends, which lost 0 bases and 4 bases, there was a span of 10 bases. The CDR3 is 16 amino acids. Written as DNA, the CDR3 is TGTGCCAGCAGCTTAGAGCCGGGAAGAGGGGCCAACGTCCTGACTTTC. Translating it yields CASSLEPGRGANVLTF.

J is TRBJ2-1 and V is TRBV10-2; 7 bases match TRBD2. Per the germline V gene, CDR1 is WSHSY and CDR2 is SAAADI. This CDR3 is 15 amino acids long. V lost 0 bases to trimming and J lost 2 bases; unmatched junction nucleotides: 1. The CDR3 bases are TGCGCCAGCAGTGAGTCGGGGGGGGCCTACAATGAGCAGTTCTTC. Amino acids: CASSESGGAYNEQFF.

The rearrangement links TRBV28 to TRBJ2-7; TRBD2 matches 12 bases. CDR1 and CDR2 (germline): MDHEN, SYDVKM. J was trimmed by 5 bases and V by 3 bases; bases with no gene match: 8. The CDR3 is 16 amino acids. The CDR3 region is CASSLTSGRLRNEQYF. The CDR3 DNA reads TGTGCCAGCAGTTTGACTAGCGGGAGATTAAGAAACGAGCAGTACTTC. The full variable domain, in which reference TRBV28 and TRBJ2-7 provide the parts outside the CDR3, is DVKVTQSSRYLVKRTGEKVFLECVQDMDHENMFWYRQDPGLGLRLIYFSYDVKMKEKGDIPEGYSVSREKKERFSLILESASTNQTSMYLCASSLTSGRLRNEQYFGPGTRLTVT.

This clone showed up just a few times. This sequence joins TRBV5-1 and TRBJ2-2; D gene uncertain. From germline, CDR1 is SGHRS and CDR2 YFSETQ. The CDR3 contains 14 residues. Trimming took 0 bases from V and 0 from J, leaving 3 bases between them. The CDR3 loop is CASSLAANTGELFF. Here the CDR3 DNA reads TGCGCCAGCAGCTTGGCCGCGAACACCGGGGAGCTGTTTTTT.

This chain connects TRBV19 to TRBJ1-5; 9 bases are shared with TRBD1. Losses at the gene ends were 11 bases for V and 0 bases for J; bases not matched to a gene: 17. CDR3 size: 18 residues. CDR1 and CDR2 (germline): LNHDA, SQIVND (reference sequence). CDR3 bases: TGTGCCGGAGGGAGGGGACAGGGAGCGCCTTATAGCAATCAGCCCCAGCATTTT. Translation: CAGGRGQGAPYSNQPQHF.

The rearrangement links TRBV11-2 to TRBJ1-1; 10 nucleotides agree with TRBD1. Trimming cost V 5 bases and J 10 bases; bases outside gene matches: 10. The CDR3 runs 14 residues. Germline CDR1 reads SGHAT; CDR2 reads FQNNGV. For the CDR3, the DNA is TGTGCCAGCAGCCCCCCGGGACAGGGGTTCGGAGCTTTCTTT. Protein product: CASSPPGQGFGAFF.

The chain is built from TRBV28 and TRBJ2-7, with 10 bases that match TRBD2. CDR1 and CDR2 from the germline V gene are MDHEN and SYDVKM. Germline trimming cut 1 base from V and 1 base from J; bases unmatched to any gene: 7. CDR3 length: 17 residues. CDR3 residues: CASSLFFPAGGSYEQYF. The CDR3 region has the DNA TGTGCCAGCAGTTTATTTTTTCCAGCGGGAGGGTCCTACGAGCAGTACTTC.